Here is one TCR beta chain with its context. It lacks a known antigen. No qualities accompany the bases; no much larger clone lies one base away. The immunoSEQ Assay, a bias-controlled multiplex PCR, was used to amplify TCRbeta CDR3 regions from genomic DNA. Processing in the source paper ran as follows. Within the assay, amplification of reference gene primers was used to estimate how many nucleated cells each sample contained. Sequence reads were collapsed and filtered to measure the absolute abundance of every unique TCRbeta CDR3 rearrangement. Productive Simpson clonality was computed per sample as the square root of Simpson's diversity index over productive rearrangements. Held by TCRdb, this immuneACCESS table contains in-frame sequences only and omits some clones. Under half of the omission traces to an unresolved V gene where checked; the cause of the rest is unknown. That table supplies the V and J calls and clone size; D and trimming were determined from the DNA. Here the sample has more than 200,000 clones; roughly 80% occur a single time. Jointly, the top ten make up 7.9% of the sample.

Each collaborating institution followed its own protocols to collect whole blood in K2EDTA tubes. Collaborator samples were shipped for TCRbeta analysis as frozen whole blood, isolated PBMCs, or DNA extracted from either sample type. The sample originates from a study of blood T cell repertoires in COVID-19 (dated by TCRdb to the early 2020s). At the level of the whole study: Collaborator samples came from the United States, Italy and Spain and covered acute and convalescent phases of COVID-19. The prospective study material was composed of cDNA or gDNA derived from T cells, B-cell-depleted T cells, or PBMCs. Deeply sampled blood TCRbeta repertoires from subjects exposed to, actively infected with, or recovered from COVID-19 were included in the dataset. The repertoires were released in a freely available public database meant as a resource for research on the immune response to SARS-CoV-2. Samples were obtained from the ongoing ImmuneRACE study (first 160 participants) and from 950 to 1,500 subjects provided by 6 global collaborators. The sample metadata nearly always contained a de-identified subject ID, COVID-19 status, age in years and sex. Where available, HLA class I and class II types were obtained from metadata supplied by the sample provider rather than from assay-based typing. The paper as a whole reports these results and caveats: The quantity of clinical and demographic metadata differed by source and by participant and was supplied without curation.

This TCR was recovered from a woman older than 75 with acute or convalescent COVID-19. The material sequenced was peripheral blood.

The CDR3 sequence is CAISPGGRASYNEQFF. The DNA sequence is TGTGCCATCAGTCCCGGGGGAAGGGCTTCGTACAATGAGCAGTTCTTC. The V gene is TRBV10-3 and the J gene is TRBJ2-1; matching of 6 bases hints at TRBD2 as the D gene. Including cysteine and phenylalanine, the CDR3 has 16 amino acids. Only the CDR3 portion is preserved as DNA: 48 bases, with reading frame beginning at the first base. Per the germline V gene, ENHRY is the CDR1 and SYGVKD is the CDR2. The V end loses 5 bases and the J end loses 4 bases, and a stretch of 18 bases separates them.